This TCR beta chain comes out of a study of blood T cell repertoires in COVID-19. Sequenced by immunoSEQ multiplex PCR; TCRdb stores in-frame clones only, minus some. The sample lists 150,000 to 180,000 clones, around 82% occurring once. Trimming took 7 bases from V and 4 from J; bases not matched to a gene: 4. The germline V gene has CDR1 LNHDA and CDR2 SQIVND (reference sequence). The CDR3 sequence is 15 residues long. This TCR derives from a man between 60 and 75 years old with COVID-19, enrolled during active disease. Sequencing used peripheral blood. The V call is TRBV19, the J call TRBJ2-3; 14 nucleotides agree with TRBD2. The chain's CDR3 is CASTGTSGSADTQYF. The CDR3 region has the DNA TGTGCCAGTACTGGGACTAGCGGGAGCGCAGATACGCAGTATTTT.